The clone carrying this T cell receptor beta chain is a singleton in its sample. Between the trimmed V and J ends, which lost 3 bases and 0 bases, there was a span of 12 bases. The CDR3 sequence is 15 residues long. Germline CDR1 and CDR2: MDHEN and SYDVKM. In the original analysis: It was from reference gene primer amplification that nucleated cell counts were estimated. Generated by immunoSEQ multiplex PCR, the TCRdb table keeps only in-frame clones and is missing some. V, J and clone size were drawn from that table, and D and trimming were deduced from the DNA. The table shows fewer than 85,000 clones, with approximately 85% occurring only once. The data originate from a study of blood T cell repertoires in COVID-19. For the study at large: Samples representing acute and convalescent COVID-19 were sourced from the United States, Italy and Spain. T cells, B-cell-depleted T cells, or PBMCs supplied cDNA or gDNA.

The chain couples TRBV28 to TRBJ2-7; D might be TRBD1 (7 bases). The receptor was derived from an elderly man with acute or convalescent COVID-19. Sequenced input: peripheral blood. For the CDR3, the DNA is TGTGCCAGCAGTTTGTGGAGGGGGCCCTCCTACGAGCAGTACTTC. It translates to CASSLWRGPSYEQYF. The complete variable domain, with remaining parts taken from reference TRBV28 and TRBJ2-7, reads DVKVTQSSRYLVKRTGEKVFLECVQDMDHENMFWYRQDPGLGLRLIYFSYDVKMKEKGDIPEGYSVSREKKERFSLILESASTNQTSMYLCASSLWRGPSYEQYFGPGTRLTVT.